Listed here is a single TCR beta chain. Clones were read by immunoSEQ multiplex PCR, and TCRdb kept only the in-frame ones, dropping some. The table has 100,000 to 150,000 clones, 70% to 90% seen once. The sample is drawn from a study of blood T cell repertoires in COVID-19. Study background: Nucleic acid was either cDNA or gDNA, and it came from T cells, B-cell-depleted T cells, or PBMCs.

J was trimmed by 5 bases and V by 4 bases; bases with no gene match: 6. Germline values: CDR1 KGHDR, CDR2 SFDVKD. The CDR3 has 16 residues. Sample: peripheral blood. The TCR sequence derives from a human donor in a cohort sampled during active COVID-19. This chain links TRBV24-1 with TRBJ2-3; 12 nucleotides agree with TRBD2. The CDR3 region has the DNA TGTGCCACCAGTGACAATCTAGCGGGAGGGAGAGATACGCAGTATTTT. This codes for CATSDNLAGGRDTQYF.